The next 15 T cell receptor beta chains were all read from a single sample in a study of blood T cell repertoires in COVID-19. The table came from immunoSEQ multiplex PCR; TCRdb's copy has only in-frame clones and leaves some out. The profile shows roughly 16,000 clones, 78% of them singletons. The sample was peripheral blood. The receptor set was obtained from a man aged 60-69 years with active or convalescent COVID-19.

This rearrangement joins TRBV28 to TRBJ1-1, with TRBD1 matching over 7 bases. This CDR3 has 13 residues. The trim removed 6 bases at V and 7 bases at J, leaving 8 bases unmatched. CDR1 MDHEN and CDR2 SYDVKM come from the germline V gene. CDR3 bases: TGTGCCAGCAGAAGTGGGACAGAACTTGAAGCTTTCTTT. This sequence encodes CASRSGTELEAFF.

J is TRBJ1-2 and V is TRBV10-2; 9 bases fit TRBD1. Germline V gene lookup returns CDR1 WSHSY and CDR2 SAAADI. CDR3 length: 12 amino acids. V dropped 6 bases and J dropped 5; count of bases not matched to a gene: 1. DNA for the CDR3: TGCGCCAGCAGACAGGGGGCGTATGGCTACACCTTC. This encodes CASRQGAYGYTF.

J is TRBJ2-7 and V is TRBV19; 8 nucleotides agree with TRBD2. Trimming cost V 5 bases and J 4 bases; bases outside gene matches: 7. The germline V gene encodes CDR1 LNHDA and CDR2 SQIVND (reference sequence). The CDR3 runs 14 residues. This CDR3 is CASSSSGSLYEQYF. The CDR3 DNA sequence: TGTGCCAGTAGTTCAAGCGGGAGCCTGTACGAGCAGTACTTC.

The chain is built from TRBV2 and TRBJ1-4; 7 bases map to TRBD1. Germline-derived CDR1 and CDR2 are SNHLY and FYNNEI. This CDR3 is built from 13 residues. Unmatched junction bases numbered 4, after V lost 4 bases and J lost 8 bases. The CDR3 is CASSGQGREKLFF. For the CDR3, the DNA is TGTGCCAGCAGTGGACAGGGTCGCGAAAAACTGTTTTTT. The full variable domain, its missing parts supplied by reference TRBV2 and TRBJ1-4, is EPEVTQTPSHQVTQMGQEVILRCVPISNHLYFYWYRQILGQKVEFLVSFYNNEISEKSEIFDDQFSVERPDGSNFTLKIRSTKLEDSAMYFCASSGQGREKLFFGSGTQLSVL.

The CDR3 here is CASSEDREYQPQHF. The DNA for the CDR3 is TGTGCCAGCAGTGAGGACAGGGAATATCAGCCCCAGCATTTT. The chain combines TRBV28 with TRBJ1-5, with 8 positions matching TRBD1. After removal of 5 bases from V and 5 bases from J, the junction contained 5 bases not matched to a gene. The CDR3 is 14 amino acids. Germline V gene lookup returns CDR1 MDHEN and CDR2 SYDVKM.

This rearrangement joins TRBV5-1 to TRBJ2-5; D may be TRBD2 (5 bases). From germline, CDR1 is SGHRS and CDR2 YFSETQ. The CDR3 spans 13 residues. V was shortened by 1 base and J by 3 bases, with 7 bases between the two germline ends. DNA of the CDR3: TGCGCCAGCAGCTTGACCGGGAAAGAGACCCAGTACTTC. This codes for CASSLTGKETQYF.

The genes are TRBV11-3 and TRBJ1-1, with 9 bases that match TRBD1. From germline, CDR1 is SGHNT and CDR2 YENEEA. V trimming: 4 bases; J trimming: 5 bases; junction bases outside the gene matches: 5. This CDR3 has 14 amino acids. The CDR3, as DNA: TGTGCCAGCAGCTCGGGACAGGGATGGACTGAAGCTTTCTTT. Its translation: CASSSGQGWTEAFF.

This chain connects TRBV27 to TRBJ2-2; unclear D gene. CDR1 and CDR2 from the germline V gene are MNHEY and SMNVEV (reference sequence). The CDR3 covers 12 residues. V was shortened by 2 bases and J by 7 bases, with 5 bases between the two germline ends. The DNA for the CDR3 is TGTGCCAGCAGTTTAAGGAGCGGGGAGCTGTTTTTT. Translation gives CASSLRSGELFF.

The V and J genes are TRBV18 and TRBJ2-3, with 12 bases matching TRBD2. From germline, CDR1 is KGHSH and CDR2 LQKENI. This CDR3 spans 17 amino acids. V shed 4 bases and J 0 bases; nucleotides not matched to a gene: 5. Written as DNA, the CDR3 is TGTGCCAGCTCACGTCGGACTAGCGGGGCCAGCACAGATACGCAGTATTTT. As protein: CASSRRTSGASTDTQYF.

The V call is TRBV27, the J call TRBJ2-2; a possible D gene is TRBD1 (6 bases). Germline lookup yields CDR1 MNHEY and CDR2 SMNVEV (reference sequence). V was cut by 6 bases and J by 7 bases, with 21 bases left in between. This CDR3 is built from 16 residues. Written as DNA, the CDR3 is TGTGCCAGCAGCCAAGGCCTATTGGGCAGGGGCGGGGAGCTGTTTTTT. It codes for CASSQGLLGRGGELFF.

The chain uses TRBV27 and TRBJ1-6, with 8 bases lining up with TRBD1. Germline CDR1 is MNHEY and CDR2 is SMNVEV (reference sequence). CDR3 length equals 19 residues. The junction had 10 bases not matched to a gene; V was cut back by 3 bases and J by 0 bases. The CDR3 sequence is CASSFWGQAASSYNSPLHF. The CDR3 region has the DNA TGTGCCAGCAGTTTCTGGGGACAGGCGGCGAGCTCCTATAATTCACCCCTCCACTTT.

The rearrangement uses TRBV5-5 and TRBJ2-7; 8 bases match TRBD2. This CDR3 spans 13 amino acids. Trimming at V came to 1 base and at J to 3 bases, leaving 0 bases not matched to a gene. CDR1 SGHKS and CDR2 YYEKEE come from the germline V gene (reference sequence). For the CDR3, the DNA is TGTGCCAGCAGCTTGCGGGGGGGCTACGAGCAGTACTTC. This translates into CASSLRGGYEQYF. The whole variable domain, remainder taken from reference TRBV5-5 and TRBJ2-7, is DAGVTQSPTHLIKTRGQQVTLRCSPISGHKSVSWYQQVLGQGPQFIFQYYEKEERGRGNFPDRFSARQFPNYSSELNVNALLLGDSALYLCASSLRGGYEQYFGPGTRLTVT.

The chain joins TRBV24-1 to TRBJ2-6, with 10 bases aligning to TRBD2. The CDR3 loop spans 20 amino acids. Germline CDR1 KGHDR, CDR2 SFDVKD. The junction had 10 bases not matched to a gene; V was cut back by 3 bases and J by 0 bases. The CDR3 protein is CATSDVKTSGSRSGANVLTF. CDR3 DNA sequence: TGTGCCACCAGTGATGTCAAGACTAGCGGGTCACGCTCTGGGGCCAACGTCCTGACTTTC.

By its share, this clone is medium-sized. The chain combines TRBV5-5 with TRBJ1-1; 7 nucleotides line up with TRBD1. The CDR3 spans 15 residues. Germline V CDR1 and CDR2: SGHKS, YYEKEE (reference sequence). After removal of 2 bases from V and 2 bases from J, the junction contained 6 bases not matched to a gene. CDR3 sequence: CASSLTGTANTEAFF. CDR3 DNA: TGTGCCAGCAGCTTAACCGGGACAGCAAACACTGAAGCTTTCTTT.

V usage is TRBV5-1 and J usage is TRBJ1-2; possible D gene TRBD1, 5 bases. The V end was cut by 2 bases, the J end by 2 bases, with 13 bases between. This CDR3 is 15 amino acids long. CDR1 and CDR2 from the germline V gene are SGHRS and YFSETQ. CDR3 protein: CASSLQPRVNYGYTF. In DNA, the CDR3 is TGCGCCAGCAGCTTACAACCCAGGGTAAACTATGGCTACACCTTC. Together with reference TRBV5-1 and TRBJ1-2, the CDR3 gives the full variable domain: KAGVTQTPRYLIKTRGQQVTLSCSPISGHRSVSWYQQTPGQGLQFLFEYFSETQRNKGNFPGRFSGRQFSNSRSEMNVSTLELGDSALYLCASSLQPRVNYGYTFGSGTRLTVV.